This T cell receptor (beta chain) was captured in a study of blood T cell repertoires in COVID-19. Study-wide background: Acute and convalescent COVID-19 samples came from the United States, Italy and Spain.

Adults between roughly 18 and 90 years of age took part from 24 US areas. Germline lookup yields CDR1 SGHDT and CDR2 YYEEEE. CDR3 size: 14 residues. V shed 2 bases and J shed 9 bases, with 18 bases lying between them. In the study's own analysis: How many nucleated cells were present was estimated from reference gene primer amplification. Assay: immunoSEQ multiplex PCR; the TCRdb copy retains only in-frame clones and omits some. That table furnishes V, J and clone size, whereas the DNA furnished D and trimming. Of fewer than 200,000 clones in the sample, around 73% were seen once. Material: PBMCs or T cells enriched from blood (not recorded which). V gene TRBV5-6 combines with J gene TRBJ2-7; TRBD1 is a possible D gene (6 bases). The origin of this receptor is a woman aged 50 to 65 who had recovered from COVID-19. CDR3 in amino acids: CASSFGGTPGAQYF. In nucleotides, the CDR3 is TGTGCCAGCAGCTTTGGTGGGACACCGGGCGCGCAGTACTTC.